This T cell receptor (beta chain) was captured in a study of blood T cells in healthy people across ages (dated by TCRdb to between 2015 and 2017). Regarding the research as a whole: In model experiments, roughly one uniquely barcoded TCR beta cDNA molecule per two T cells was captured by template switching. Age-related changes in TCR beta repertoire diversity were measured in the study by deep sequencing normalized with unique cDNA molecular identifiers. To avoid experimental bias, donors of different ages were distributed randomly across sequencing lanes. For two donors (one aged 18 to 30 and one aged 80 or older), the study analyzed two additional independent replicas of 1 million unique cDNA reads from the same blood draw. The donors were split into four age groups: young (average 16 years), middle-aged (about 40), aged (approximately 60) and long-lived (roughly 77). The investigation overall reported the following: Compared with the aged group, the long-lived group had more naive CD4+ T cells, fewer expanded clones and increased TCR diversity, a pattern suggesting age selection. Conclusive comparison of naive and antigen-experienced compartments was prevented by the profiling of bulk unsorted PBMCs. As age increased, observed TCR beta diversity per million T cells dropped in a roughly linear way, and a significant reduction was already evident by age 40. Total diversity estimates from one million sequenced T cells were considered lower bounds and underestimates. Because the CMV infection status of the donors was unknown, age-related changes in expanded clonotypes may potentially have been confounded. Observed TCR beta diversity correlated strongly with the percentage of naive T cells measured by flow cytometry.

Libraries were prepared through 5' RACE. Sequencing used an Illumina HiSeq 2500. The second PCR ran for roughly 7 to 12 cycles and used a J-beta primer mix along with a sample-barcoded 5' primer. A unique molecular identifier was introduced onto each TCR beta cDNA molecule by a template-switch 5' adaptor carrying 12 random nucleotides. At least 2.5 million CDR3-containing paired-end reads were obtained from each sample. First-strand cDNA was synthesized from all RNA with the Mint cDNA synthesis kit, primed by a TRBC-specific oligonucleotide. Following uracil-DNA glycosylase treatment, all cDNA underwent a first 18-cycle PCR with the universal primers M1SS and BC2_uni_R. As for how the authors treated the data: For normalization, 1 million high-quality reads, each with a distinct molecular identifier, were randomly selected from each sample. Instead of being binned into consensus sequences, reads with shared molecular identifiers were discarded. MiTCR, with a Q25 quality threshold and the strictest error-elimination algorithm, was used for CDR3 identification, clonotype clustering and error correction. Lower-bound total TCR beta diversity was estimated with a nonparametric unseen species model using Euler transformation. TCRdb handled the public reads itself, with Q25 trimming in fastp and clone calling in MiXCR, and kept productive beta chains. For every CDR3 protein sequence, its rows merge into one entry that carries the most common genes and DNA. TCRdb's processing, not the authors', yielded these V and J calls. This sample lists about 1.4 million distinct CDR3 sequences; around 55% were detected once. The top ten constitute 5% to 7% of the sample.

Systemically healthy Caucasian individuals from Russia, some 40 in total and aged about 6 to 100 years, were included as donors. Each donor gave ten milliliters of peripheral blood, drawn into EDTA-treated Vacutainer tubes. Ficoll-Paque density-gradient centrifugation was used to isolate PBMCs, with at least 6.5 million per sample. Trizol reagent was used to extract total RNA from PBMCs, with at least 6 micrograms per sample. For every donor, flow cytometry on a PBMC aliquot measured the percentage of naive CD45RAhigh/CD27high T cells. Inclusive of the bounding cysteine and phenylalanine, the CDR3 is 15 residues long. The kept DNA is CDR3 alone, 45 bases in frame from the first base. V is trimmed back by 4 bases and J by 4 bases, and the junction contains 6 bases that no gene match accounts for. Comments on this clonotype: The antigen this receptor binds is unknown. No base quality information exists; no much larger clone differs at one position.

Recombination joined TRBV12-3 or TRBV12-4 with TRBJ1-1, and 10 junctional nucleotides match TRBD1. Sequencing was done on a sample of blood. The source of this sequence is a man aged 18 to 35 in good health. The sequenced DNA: TGTGCCAGCAGTTGGGACAGGGGAGGAAGCACTGAAGCTTTCTTT. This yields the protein CASSWDRGGSTEAFF.